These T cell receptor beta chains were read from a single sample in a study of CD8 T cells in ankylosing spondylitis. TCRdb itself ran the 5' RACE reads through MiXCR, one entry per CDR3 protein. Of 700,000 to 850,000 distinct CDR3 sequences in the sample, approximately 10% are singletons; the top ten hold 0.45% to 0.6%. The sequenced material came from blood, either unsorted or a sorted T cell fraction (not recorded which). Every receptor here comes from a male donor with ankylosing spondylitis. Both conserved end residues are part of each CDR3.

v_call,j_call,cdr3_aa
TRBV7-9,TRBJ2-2,CASSLRASNTGELFF
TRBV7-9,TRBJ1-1,CASSGGSDMNTEAFF
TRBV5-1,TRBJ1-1,CASSSGGPSTEAFF
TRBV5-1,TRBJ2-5,CASSPLLTGETQYF
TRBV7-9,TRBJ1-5,CASSIGQGRNQPQHF
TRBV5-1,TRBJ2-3,CASSSGLTTTDTQYF
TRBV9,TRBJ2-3,CASSVVGKRTDTQYF
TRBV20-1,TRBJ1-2,CSYTGGIGGYTF
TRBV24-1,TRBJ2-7,CATSGGGPYEQYF
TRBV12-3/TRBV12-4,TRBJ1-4,CASRQTLAGEKLFF
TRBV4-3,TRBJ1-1,CASSQETGGAFF
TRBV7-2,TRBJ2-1,CASSPIQGFGGEQFF
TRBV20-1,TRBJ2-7,CSASANEGLEQYF
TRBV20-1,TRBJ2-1,CSARGGVNEQFF
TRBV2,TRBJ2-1,CARWGTGNNEQFF
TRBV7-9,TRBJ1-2,CASSLGLGRDYGYTF
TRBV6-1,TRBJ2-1,CASRSGTGGHEQFF
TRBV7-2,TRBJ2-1,CASSLTVGGTGRNEQFF
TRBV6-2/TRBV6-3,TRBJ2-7,CASGETGLEDEQYF
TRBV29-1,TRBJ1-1,CSAGELPRAFF
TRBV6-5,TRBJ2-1,CASSYRFGEQFF
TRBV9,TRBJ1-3,CASSPGGGRNTIYF
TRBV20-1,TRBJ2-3,CSAIGGNTDTQYF
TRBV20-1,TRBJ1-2,CSAKYQGVGYGYTF
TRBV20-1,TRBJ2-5,CSADRTGGAEETQYF
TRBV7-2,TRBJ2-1,CASSYGGGRYNEQFF
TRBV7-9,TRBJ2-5,CASSRGQGFSQETQYF
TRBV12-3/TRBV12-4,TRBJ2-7,CASNPWDSYEQYF
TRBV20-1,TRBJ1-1,CSPFGSSTEAFF
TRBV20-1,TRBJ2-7,CSARSGSYEQYF
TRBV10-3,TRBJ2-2,CAISEPQAGGGELFF